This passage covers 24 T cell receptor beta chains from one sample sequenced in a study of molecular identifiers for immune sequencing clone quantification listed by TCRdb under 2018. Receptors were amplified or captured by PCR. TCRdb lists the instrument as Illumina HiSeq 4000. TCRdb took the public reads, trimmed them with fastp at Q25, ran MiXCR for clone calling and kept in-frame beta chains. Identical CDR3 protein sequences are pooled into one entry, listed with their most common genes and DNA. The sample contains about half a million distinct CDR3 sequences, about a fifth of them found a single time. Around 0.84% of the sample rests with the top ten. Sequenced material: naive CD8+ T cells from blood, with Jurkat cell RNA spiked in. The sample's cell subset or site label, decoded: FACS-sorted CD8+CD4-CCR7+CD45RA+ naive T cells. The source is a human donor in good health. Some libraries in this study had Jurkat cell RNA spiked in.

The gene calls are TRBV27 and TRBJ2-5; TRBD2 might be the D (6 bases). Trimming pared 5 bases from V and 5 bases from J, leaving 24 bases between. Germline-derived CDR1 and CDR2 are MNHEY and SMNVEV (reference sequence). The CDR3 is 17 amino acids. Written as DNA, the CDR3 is TGTGCCAGCAGTCCAAGGAGGGGCAGGGCGTTTTGGGAGACCCAGTACTTC. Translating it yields CASSPRRGRAFWETQYF.

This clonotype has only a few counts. The CDR3 spells CASSLGSQGARGYTF. The CDR3 DNA reads as TGTGCCAGCAGCTTGGGGTCGCAGGGGGCGCGTGGCTACACCTTC. The chain joins TRBV5-4 to TRBJ1-2, with 8 bases fitting TRBD1. The CDR3 is made up of 15 amino acids. The V gene end was trimmed by 0 bases and the J gene end by 7 bases; junction bases not matched to a gene: 8. Germline V gene data show CDR1 as SGHNT and CDR2 as YYREEE (reference sequence).

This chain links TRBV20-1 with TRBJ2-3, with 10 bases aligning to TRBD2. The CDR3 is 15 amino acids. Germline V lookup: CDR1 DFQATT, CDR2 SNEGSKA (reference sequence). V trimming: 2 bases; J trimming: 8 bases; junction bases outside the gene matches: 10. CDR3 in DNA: TGCAGTGCTAGATCCCCTAGCGGGAGCGTCGGTACGCAGTATTTT. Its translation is CSARSPSGSVGTQYF.

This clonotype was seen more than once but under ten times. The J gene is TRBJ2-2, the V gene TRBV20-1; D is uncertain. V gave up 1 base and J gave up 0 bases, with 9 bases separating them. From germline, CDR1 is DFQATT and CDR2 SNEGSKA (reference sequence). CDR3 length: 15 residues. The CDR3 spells CSARAAWSNTGELFF. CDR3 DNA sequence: TGCAGTGCTAGAGCGGCCTGGTCGAACACCGGGGAGCTGTTTTTT.

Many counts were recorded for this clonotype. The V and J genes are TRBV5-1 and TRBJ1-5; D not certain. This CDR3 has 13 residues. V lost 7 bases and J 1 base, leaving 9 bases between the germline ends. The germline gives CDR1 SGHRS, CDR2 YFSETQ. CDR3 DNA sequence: TGCGCCAGCCCGGGAAGAAGCAATCAGCCCCAGCATTTT. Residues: CASPGRSNQPQHF.

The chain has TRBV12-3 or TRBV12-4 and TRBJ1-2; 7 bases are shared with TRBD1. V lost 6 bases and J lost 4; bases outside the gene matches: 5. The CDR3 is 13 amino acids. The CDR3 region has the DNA TGTGCCAGCAGCGGACAGGTCCTCTATGGCTACACCTTC. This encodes CASSGQVLYGYTF.

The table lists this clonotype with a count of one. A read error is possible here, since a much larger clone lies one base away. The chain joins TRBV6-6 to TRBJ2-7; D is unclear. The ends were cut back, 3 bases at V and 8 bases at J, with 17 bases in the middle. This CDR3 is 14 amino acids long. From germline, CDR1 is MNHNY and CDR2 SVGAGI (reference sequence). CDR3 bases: TGTGCCAGCAGTTATGGGCCCAGCCCTTACAAGCAGTACTTC. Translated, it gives CASSYGPSPYKQYF.

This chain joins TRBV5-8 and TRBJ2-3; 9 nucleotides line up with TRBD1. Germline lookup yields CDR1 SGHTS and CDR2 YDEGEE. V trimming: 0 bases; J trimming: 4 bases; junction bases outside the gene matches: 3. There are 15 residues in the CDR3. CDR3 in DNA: TGTGCCAGCAGCTTGGGACAGGGGGTTTCAGATACGCAGTATTTT. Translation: CASSLGQGVSDTQYF.

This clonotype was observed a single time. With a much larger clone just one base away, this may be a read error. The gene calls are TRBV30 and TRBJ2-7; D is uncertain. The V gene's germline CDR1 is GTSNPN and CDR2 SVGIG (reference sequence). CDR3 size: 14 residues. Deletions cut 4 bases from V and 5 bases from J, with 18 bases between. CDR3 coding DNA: TGTGCCTGGACCCTTGCCGCTCGCCCCAACGAGCAGTACTTC. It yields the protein CAWTLAARPNEQYF.

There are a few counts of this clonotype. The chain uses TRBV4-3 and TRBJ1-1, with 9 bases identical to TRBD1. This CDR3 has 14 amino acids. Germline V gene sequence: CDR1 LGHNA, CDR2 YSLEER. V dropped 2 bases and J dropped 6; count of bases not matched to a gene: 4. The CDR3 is CASSQYRQGAEAFF. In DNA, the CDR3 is TGCGCCAGCAGCCAATATCGACAGGGGGCTGAAGCTTTCTTT.

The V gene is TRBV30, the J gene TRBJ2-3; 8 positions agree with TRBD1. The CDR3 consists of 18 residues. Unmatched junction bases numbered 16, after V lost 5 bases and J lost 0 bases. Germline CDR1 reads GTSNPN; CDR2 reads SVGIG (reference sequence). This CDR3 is CAWRDRLLTTSSTDTQYF. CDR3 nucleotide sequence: TGTGCCTGGCGGGACAGGCTATTGACTACCTCTAGCACAGATACGCAGTATTTT. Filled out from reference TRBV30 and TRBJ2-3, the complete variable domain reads SQTIHQWPATLVQPVGSPLSLECTVEGTSNPNLYWYRQAAGRGLQLLFYSVGIGQISSEVPQNLSASRPQDRQFILSSKKLLLSDSGFYLCAWRDRLLTTSSTDTQYFGPGTRLTVL.

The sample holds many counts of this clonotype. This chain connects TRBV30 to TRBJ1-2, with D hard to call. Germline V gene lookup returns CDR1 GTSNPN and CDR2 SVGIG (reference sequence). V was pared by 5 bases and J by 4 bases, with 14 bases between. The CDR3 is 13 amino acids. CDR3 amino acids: CAWSPASFYGYTF. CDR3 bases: TGTGCCTGGTCCCCGGCTAGTTTCTATGGCTACACCTTC.

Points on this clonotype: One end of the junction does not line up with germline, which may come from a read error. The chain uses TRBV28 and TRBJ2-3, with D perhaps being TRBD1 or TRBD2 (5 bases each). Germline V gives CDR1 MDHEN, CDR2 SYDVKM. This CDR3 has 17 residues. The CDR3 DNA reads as TGTGCCGGCAGAAGTGGGTCAGGGACGGCCAGCACAGATACGCAGTATTTT. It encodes CAGRSGSGTASTDTQYF.

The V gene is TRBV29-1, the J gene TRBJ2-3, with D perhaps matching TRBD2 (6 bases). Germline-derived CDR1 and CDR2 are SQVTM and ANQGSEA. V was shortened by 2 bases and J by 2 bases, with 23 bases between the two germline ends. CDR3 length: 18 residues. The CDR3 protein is CSVENWAGTAPVTDTQYF. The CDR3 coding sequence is TGCAGCGTTGAAAATTGGGCGGGAACCGCTCCGGTCACAGATACGCAGTATTTT.

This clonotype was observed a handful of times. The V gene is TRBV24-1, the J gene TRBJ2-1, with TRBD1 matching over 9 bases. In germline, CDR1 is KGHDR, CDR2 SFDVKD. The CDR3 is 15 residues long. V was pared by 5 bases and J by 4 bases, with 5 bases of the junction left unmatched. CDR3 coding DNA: TGTGCCACCAGTGCCGGACAGGGGATTTACAATGAGCAGTTCTTC. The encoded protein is CATSAGQGIYNEQFF.

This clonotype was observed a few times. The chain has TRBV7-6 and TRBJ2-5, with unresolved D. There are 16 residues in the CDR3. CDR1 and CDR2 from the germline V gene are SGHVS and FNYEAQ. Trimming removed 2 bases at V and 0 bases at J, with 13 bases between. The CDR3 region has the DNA TGTGCCAGCAGCTTATCAATCCCAGAGCACCAAGAGACCCAGTACTTC. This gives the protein CASSLSIPEHQETQYF.

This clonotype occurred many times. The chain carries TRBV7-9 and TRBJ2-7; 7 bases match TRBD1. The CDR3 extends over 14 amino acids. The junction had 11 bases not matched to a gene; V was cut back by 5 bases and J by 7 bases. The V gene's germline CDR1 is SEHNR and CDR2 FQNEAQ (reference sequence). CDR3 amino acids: CASSHDRDAGEQYF. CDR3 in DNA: TGTGCCAGCAGCCACGACAGGGATGCGGGTGAGCAGTACTTC.

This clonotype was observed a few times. The CDR3 is CASSEIVGELFF. The CDR3 DNA reads as TGTGCCAGCAGCGAAATAGTCGGGGAGCTGTTTTTT. The V and J genes are TRBV7-2 and TRBJ2-2, with D uncertain. V lost 5 bases and J lost 7, with 8 bases in between. The length of the CDR3 is 12 residues. Germline loops: CDR1 SGHTA, CDR2 FQGNSA.

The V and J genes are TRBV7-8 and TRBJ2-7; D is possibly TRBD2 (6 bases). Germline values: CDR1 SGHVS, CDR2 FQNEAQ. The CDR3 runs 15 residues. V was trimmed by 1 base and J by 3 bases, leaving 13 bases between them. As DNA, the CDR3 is TGTGCCAGCAGCTTAGGGGACGGGGGTTACTACGAGCAGTACTTC. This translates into CASSLGDGGYYEQYF.

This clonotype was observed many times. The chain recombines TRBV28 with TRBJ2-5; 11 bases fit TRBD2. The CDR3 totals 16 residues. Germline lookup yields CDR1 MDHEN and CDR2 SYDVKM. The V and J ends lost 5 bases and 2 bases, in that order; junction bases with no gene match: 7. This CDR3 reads CASSPRLAGKQETQYF. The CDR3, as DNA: TGTGCCAGCAGTCCTCGACTAGCGGGGAAGCAAGAGACCCAGTACTTC.

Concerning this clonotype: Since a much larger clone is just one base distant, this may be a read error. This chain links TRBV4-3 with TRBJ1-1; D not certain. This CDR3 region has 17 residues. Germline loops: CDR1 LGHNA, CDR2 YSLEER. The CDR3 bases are TGCGCCAGCAACCAAGATCGTGCCGGGCAGACGAACACTGAAGCTTTCTTT. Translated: CASNQDRAGQTNTEAFF.

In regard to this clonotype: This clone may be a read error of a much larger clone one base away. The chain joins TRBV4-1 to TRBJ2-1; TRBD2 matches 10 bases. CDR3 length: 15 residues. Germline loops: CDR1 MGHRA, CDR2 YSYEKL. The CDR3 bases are TGCGCCAGCAGCCAGTCTAGCGGGAGTTACAATGAGCGGTTCTTC. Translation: CASSQSSGSYNERFF.

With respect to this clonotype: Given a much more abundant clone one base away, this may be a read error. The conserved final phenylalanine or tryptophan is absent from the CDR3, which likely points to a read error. The CDR3 here is CASSQDEGRSGNTIYL. CDR3 sequence (DNA): TGCGCCAGCAGCCAAGATGAGGGGAGGTCTGGAAACACCATATATCTT. The chain is built from TRBV4-1 and TRBJ1-3; maybe TRBD1 (5 bases). The length of the CDR3 is 16 residues. V shed 0 bases and J shed 1 base, with 10 bases lying between them. Germline V gives CDR1 MGHRA, CDR2 YSYEKL.

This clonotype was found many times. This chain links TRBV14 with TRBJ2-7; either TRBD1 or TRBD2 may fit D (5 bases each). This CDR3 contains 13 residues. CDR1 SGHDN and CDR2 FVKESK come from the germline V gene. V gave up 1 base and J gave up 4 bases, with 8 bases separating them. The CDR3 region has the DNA TGTGCCAGCAGCCAAGGGGGGTGGTACGAGCAGTACTTC. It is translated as CASSQGGWYEQYF.